A single sample gave rise to the 23 T cell receptor beta chains below, sequenced in a study of cytomegalovirus exposure and HLA in healthy donors. The study ran its PCR with 60 Vbeta and 13 Jbeta primers. Sequenced by immunoSEQ multiplex PCR; TCRdb stores in-frame clones only, minus some. The ten most abundant clones cover more than 25% of a sample with 45,000 to 55,000 clones. Input material: PBMCs. The receptors stem from a man in his forties or fifties in good health and CMV-seropositive.

The genes are TRBV10-1 and TRBJ2-1; 7 nucleotides agree with TRBD2. The germline V gene has CDR1 WNHNN and CDR2 SYGVQD (reference sequence). The CDR3 totals 14 residues. V gave up 0 bases and J gave up 12 bases; unmatched junction bases: 8. The CDR3 region has the DNA TGCGCCAGCAGTGAGTCGGGGGGAGGGCTCGGGCAGTTCTTC. As protein: CASSESGGGLGQFF.

The gene calls are TRBV18 and TRBJ2-7, with TRBD2 identical over 13 bases. Trimming removed 4 bases from V and 5 bases from J; junction bases left unmatched: 8. Per germline, CDR1 KGHSH and CDR2 LQKENI. The CDR3 is 16 residues long. The CDR3 nucleotides read TGTGCCAGCTCACTTCCGGGGACTAGCGGGATAGACGAGCAGTACTTC. Encoded protein: CASSLPGTSGIDEQYF.

The chain carries TRBV10-1 and TRBJ2-7; a weak D match, TRBD1 (6 bases). Trimming took off 2 bases at V and 0 bases at J, with 11 bases between the two ends. CDR1 and CDR2 from the germline V gene are WNHNN and SYGVQD (reference sequence). This CDR3 spans 15 amino acids. CDR3 bases: TGCGCCAGCAGTGAGACAGACAGGAGCTCCTACGAGCAGTACTTC. Its protein product is CASSETDRSSYEQYF.

V usage is TRBV28 and J usage is TRBJ2-5; possible D gene TRBD2, 5 bases. CDR3 length: 13 amino acids. CDR1 and CDR2 (germline): MDHEN, SYDVKM. V shed 6 bases and J shed 1 base, with 9 bases lying between them. The CDR3 spells CASSPGIQETQYF. The CDR3 DNA reads as TGTGCCAGCAGCCCCGGGATCCAAGAGACCCAGTACTTC.

The chain uses TRBV9 and TRBJ1-1, with unresolved D. Trimming cost V 2 bases and J 4 bases, with 12 bases left between them. The CDR3 has 14 amino acids. Germline V gives CDR1 SGDLS, CDR2 YYNGEE. The CDR3 sequence: CASSVRWGGTEAFF. The CDR3 DNA sequence: TGTGCCAGCAGCGTTAGGTGGGGAGGCACTGAAGCTTTCTTT.

The rearrangement links TRBV6-5 to TRBJ2-4; the match to TRBD1 covers 7 bases. The germline CDR1 and CDR2 sequences are MNHEY and SVGAGI. V lost 4 bases, J lost 4 bases, and 4 bases stayed unmatched. CDR3 length: 14 residues. CDR3 region: CASSSQGFKNIQYF. CDR3 DNA: TGTGCCAGCAGTTCACAGGGGTTTAAAAACATTCAGTACTTC.

The chain couples TRBV6-1 to TRBJ2-7; 8 nucleotides align to TRBD2. The V gene's germline CDR1 is MNHNS and CDR2 SASEGT. V was pared by 4 bases and J by 2 bases, with 4 bases of the junction left unmatched. The CDR3 spans 14 residues. CDR3 residues: CASSVIAGTYEQYF. The CDR3 DNA is TGTGCCAGCAGTGTAATAGCGGGAACCTACGAGCAGTACTTC.

The rearrangement joins TRBV4-3 to TRBJ1-5; no clear D. This CDR3 has 15 amino acids. Germline assignment: CDR1 LGHNA and CDR2 YSLEER. V lost 0 bases, J lost 5 bases, and 11 bases lay in between. CDR3 coding DNA: TGCGCCAGCAGCCAAGATGGTACAGAAGATCAGCCCCAGCATTTT. The encoded protein is CASSQDGTEDQPQHF.

About this clone itself: Germline is not matched at one junction end, which may reflect a read error. The chain employs TRBV7-2 and TRBJ2-3, with D hard to call. Per the germline V gene, CDR1 is SGHTA and CDR2 is FQGNSA. CDR3 length: 12 amino acids. CDR3 sequence: CVSSFSTDTQYF. The CDR3 nucleotides read TGTGTCAGCAGCTTCTCCACAGATACGCAGTATTTT. Variable domain in full (rest from reference TRBV7-2 and TRBJ2-3): GAGVSQSPSNKVTEKGKDVELRCDPISGHTALYWYRQSLGQGLEFLIYFQGNSAPDKSGLPSDRFSAERTGGSVSTLTIQRTQQEDSAVYLCVSSFSTDTQYFGPGTRLTVL.

The chain combines TRBV29-1 with TRBJ2-7, with D uncertain. V lost 4 bases to trimming and J lost 5 bases, with 9 bases between them. This CDR3 is built from 11 residues. CDR1 SQVTM and CDR2 ANQGSEA come from the germline V gene. The CDR3: CSVGLRDEQYF. Here the CDR3 DNA reads TGCAGCGTTGGCCTACGCGACGAGCAGTACTTC.

The chain has TRBV28 and TRBJ2-7; tentative D call: TRBD2 (8 bases). In germline, CDR1 is MDHEN, CDR2 SYDVKM. Trimming took off 6 bases at V and 3 bases at J, with 18 bases between the two ends. The CDR3 runs to 15 residues. CDR3: CASSREGTALYEQYF. The DNA for the CDR3 is TGTGCCAGCAGCCGGGAGGGGACAGCCCTCTACGAGCAGTACTTC.

The chain links TRBV6-5 to TRBJ2-3; the D gene is possibly TRBD1 (6 bases). This CDR3 comprises 15 residues. Trimming stripped 2 bases from V and 0 bases from J, with 9 bases between. CDR1 and CDR2 (germline): MNHEY, SVGAGI. CDR3 region: CASSYRTASTDTQYF. CDR3 coding DNA: TGTGCCAGCAGTTACCGGACAGCTAGCACAGATACGCAGTATTTT.

J is TRBJ2-3 and V is TRBV4-1, with TRBD2 matching 8 bases. Germline-derived CDR1 and CDR2 are MGHRA and YSYEKL. This CDR3 region has 18 residues. The CDR3 bases are TGCGCACCCAGCCAAGATGGACTAGCCCACCCACGGGAAGATACGCAGTATTTT. Residues: CAPSQDGLAHPREDTQYF.

V is TRBV20-1 and J is TRBJ2-7; D is possibly TRBD1 (5 bases). Per germline, CDR1 DFQATT and CDR2 SNEGSKA (reference sequence). The CDR3 totals 11 residues. V was clipped by 6 bases and J by 5 bases, with 11 bases between them. CDR3: CSALARDEQYF. In DNA form, the CDR3 reads TGCAGTGCCCTGGCCAGGGACGAGCAGTACTTC.

The V and J genes are TRBV10-3 and TRBJ2-1; 8 nucleotides agree with TRBD1. V was pared by 3 bases and J by 15 bases, with 1 base of the junction left unmatched. The germline gives CDR1 ENHRY, CDR2 SYGVKD. The CDR3 runs to 10 residues. The CDR3 here is CAISDRGLFF. The CDR3 nucleotides read TGTGCCATCAGTGACAGGGGGCTGTTCTTC.

The chain employs TRBV29-1 and TRBJ1-5; D ambiguous. The CDR3 spans 14 residues. The V gene's germline CDR1 is SQVTM and CDR2 ANQGSEA. V was trimmed by 6 bases and J by 8 bases, leaving 20 bases between them. CDR3 in amino acids: CSVGEGGGSEPQHF. CDR3 bases: TGCAGCGTCGGCGAGGGAGGTGGGTCCGAGCCCCAGCATTTT.

A remark on this clone: At one end the junction does not follow the germline gene, possibly because of a read error. V usage is TRBV7-7 and J usage is TRBJ2-3, with a possible D match to TRBD1 (6 bases). From germline, CDR1 is SSHAT and CDR2 FNYEAQ (reference sequence). The CDR3 extends over 14 amino acids. In nucleotides, the CDR3 is TGTGCTAGCAGCCTCCGGACAGACTCAGATACGCAGTATTTT. Its translation is CASSLRTDSDTQYF.

The rearrangement uses TRBV9 and TRBJ1-2, with D perhaps TRBD1 (5 bases). With 3 bases removed from V and 3 bases from J, the gap between germline ends came to 12 bases. Germline loops: CDR1 SGDLS, CDR2 YYNGEE. The CDR3 totals 14 residues. CDR3 sequence: CASSAQGAYYGYTF. CDR3 coding DNA: TGTGCCAGCAGCGCCCAGGGTGCCTACTATGGCTACACCTTC.

The chain couples TRBV5-6 to TRBJ2-1; the match to TRBD1 covers 9 bases. Unmatched junction bases numbered 5, after V lost 1 base and J lost 6 bases. Germline CDR1 SGHDT, CDR2 YYEEEE. The CDR3 loop spans 15 amino acids. CDR3 DNA sequence: TGTGCCAGCAGCTTGCGACAGGGGGAGGGCAATGAGCAGTTCTTC. It encodes CASSLRQGEGNEQFF.

The chain links TRBV18 to TRBJ1-1; TRBD1 is a possible D gene (6 bases). Looked up from germline, CDR1 is KGHSH and CDR2 is LQKENI. The CDR3 has 14 residues. Trimming pared 3 bases from V and 1 base from J, leaving 9 bases between. In nucleotides, the CDR3 is TGTGCCAGCTCACCCGGGACACCGAACACTGAAGCTTTCTTT. Its translation is CASSPGTPNTEAFF.

The V gene is TRBV29-1, the J gene TRBJ1-2; 7 nucleotides agree with TRBD1. Germline loops: CDR1 SQVTM, CDR2 ANQGSEA. The ends lost 0 bases at V and 2 bases at J; junction bases unmatched: 3. The CDR3 sequence is 14 residues long. DNA of the CDR3: TGCAGCGTTGAAGAAACAGGGGTGAACTATGGCTACACCTTC. Its translation is CSVEETGVNYGYTF.

The V and J genes are TRBV11-2 and TRBJ2-5; 8 bases line up with TRBD2. Germline-derived CDR1 and CDR2 are SGHAT and FQNNGV. The CDR3 is 13 amino acids. The J segment lost 5 bases and the V segment lost 3 bases, leaving 2 bases of the junction unmatched. This CDR3 is CASSFSGEETQYF. Here the CDR3 DNA reads TGTGCCAGCAGCTTTAGCGGGGAGGAGACCCAGTACTTC.

This chain joins TRBV6-5 and TRBJ2-4; weak D call: TRBD1 (5 bases). With 6 bases removed from V and 2 bases from J, the gap between germline ends came to 11 bases. This CDR3 has 14 residues. Germline V CDR1 and CDR2: MNHEY, SVGAGI. The CDR3 loop is CASSGPGSKNIQYF. In nucleotides, the CDR3 is TGTGCCAGCAGCGGTCCAGGGTCCAAAAACATTCAGTACTTC.